The T cell receptor (beta chain) under discussion was sequenced for a study of blood T cell repertoires in COVID-19. Study information: COVID-19 samples from acute and convalescent phases originated in the United States, Italy and Spain. PBMCs, B-cell-depleted T cells, or T cells were the source of the cDNA or gDNA that made up the material.

Original processing methods: How many nucleated cells were present was estimated from reference gene primer amplification. The table came from immunoSEQ multiplex PCR; TCRdb's copy has only in-frame clones and leaves some out. That table supplies the V and J calls and clone size; D and trimming were determined from the DNA. The sample lists 300,000 to 450,000 clones, around 89% occurring once. Per the germline V gene, CDR1 is LNHDA and CDR2 is SQIVND (reference sequence). The J segment lost 8 bases and the V segment lost 5 bases, leaving 7 bases of the junction unmatched. The CDR3 loop spans 13 amino acids. Followed longitudinally, the Seattle patients had been enrolled during active infection.

This clonotype originated in a woman in her twenties or thirties with COVID-19, enrolled during active disease. Sequencing was done on a sample of peripheral blood. V usage is TRBV19 and J usage is TRBJ1-2, with 8 bases matching TRBD1. This chain's CDR3 is CASSVTGGIGYTF. The CDR3 DNA follows: TGTGCCAGTAGTGTAACAGGGGGAATAGGCTACACCTTC.